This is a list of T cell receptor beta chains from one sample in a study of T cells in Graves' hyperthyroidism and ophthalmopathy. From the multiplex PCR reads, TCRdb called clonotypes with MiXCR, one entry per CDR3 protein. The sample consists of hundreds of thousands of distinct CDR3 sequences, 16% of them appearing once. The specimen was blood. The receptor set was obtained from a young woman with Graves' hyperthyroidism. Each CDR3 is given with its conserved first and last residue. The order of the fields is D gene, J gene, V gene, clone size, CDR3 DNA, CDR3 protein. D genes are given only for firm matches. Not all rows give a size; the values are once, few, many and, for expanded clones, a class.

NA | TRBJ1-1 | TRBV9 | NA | TGTGCCAGCAGCGTAGGATCACAGGGATTGAACACTGAAGCTTTCTTC | CASSVGSQGLNTEAFF
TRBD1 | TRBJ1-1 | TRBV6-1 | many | TGTGCCAGCAGGAGGGGGACAGCAACTGAAGCTTTCTTT | CASRRGTATEAFF
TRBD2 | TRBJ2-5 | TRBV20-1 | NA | TGCAGTGCTGCCCCCAGCGGGAGAGTAGAGATCCAGTACTTC | CSAAPSGRVEIQYF
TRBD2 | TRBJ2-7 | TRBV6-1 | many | TGTGCCAGCAGTCCTCCGGGACTAGCAGGCGAGCAGTACTTC | CASSPPGLAGEQYF
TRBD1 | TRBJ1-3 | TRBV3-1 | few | TGTGCCAGCAGTGCCAGCGACAGGGCTGGAAACACCATATATTTT | CASSASDRAGNTIYF
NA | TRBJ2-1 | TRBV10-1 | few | TGCGCCAGCAGTCTATTGGGGCTGGACAATGAGCAGTTCTTC | CASSLLGLDNEQFF
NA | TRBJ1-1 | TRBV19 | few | TGTGCCAGTAGTGATACACGGAACACTGAAGCTTTCTTT | CASSDTRNTEAFF
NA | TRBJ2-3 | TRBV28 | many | TGTGCCAGCCTCGGGAAGTCTTCCACAGATACGCAGTATTTT | CASLGKSSTDTQYF
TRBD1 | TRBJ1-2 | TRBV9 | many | TGTGCCAGCAGCGGACATGGGGACAGGGGTTATGGCTACACCTTC | CASSGHGDRGYGYTF
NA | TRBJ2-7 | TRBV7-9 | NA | TGTGCCAGCAGCCCTGAAAGGGTTGAGCAGCACTTC | CASSPERVEQHF
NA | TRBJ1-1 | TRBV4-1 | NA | TGCGCCAGCAGCCACGGGGTGGCCGGGGGGGACACTGAAGCTTTCTTT | CASSHGVAGGDTEAFF
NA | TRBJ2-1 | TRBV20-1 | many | TGCAGTGCTAGAGTGCGTCCTAATGAGCAGTTCTTC | CSARVRPNEQFF
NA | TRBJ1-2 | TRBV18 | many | TGTGCCAGCTCACTAGGCGACAGTTCATATGGCTACACCTTC | CASSLGDSSYGYTF
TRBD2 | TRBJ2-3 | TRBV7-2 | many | TGTGCCAGCAGCCCCGGGGGGGTCGGAGATACGCAGTATTTT | CASSPGGVGDTQYF
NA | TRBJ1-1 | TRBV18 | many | TGTGCCAGCCTTCAGGGGCAGGACACTGAAGCTTTCTTT | CASLQGQDTEAFF
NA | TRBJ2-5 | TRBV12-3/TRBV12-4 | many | TGTGCCAGCAGCGATACAGGGAATACTGACCAAGAGACCCAGTACTTC | CASSDTGNTDQETQYF
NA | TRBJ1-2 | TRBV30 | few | TGTGCCTGGAGTGTACGTTTGGTACAGTCTAACTATGGCTACACCTTC | CAWSVRLVQSNYGYTF
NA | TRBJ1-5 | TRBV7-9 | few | TGTGCCAGCAGCCCCGGGCTAAAGGGGAGCAATCAGCCCCAGCATTTT | CASSPGLKGSNQPQHF
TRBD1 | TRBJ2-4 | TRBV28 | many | TGTGCCAGCAGTCCTACAGGGGTCATTCAGTACTTC | CASSPTGVIQYF
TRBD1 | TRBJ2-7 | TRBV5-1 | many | TGCGCCAGCACCTTCTCTGGACAGGGGAGCTACGAGCAGTACTTC | CASTFSGQGSYEQYF
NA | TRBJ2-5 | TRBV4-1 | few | TGCGCCAGCAGCCAAGTAGGCGCGGGACAAGAGACCCAGTACTTC | CASSQVGAGQETQYF
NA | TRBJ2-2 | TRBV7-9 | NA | TGTGCCAGCAGCTTGTTACAGGGAGCTCGGGACACCGGGGAGCTGTTTTTT | CASSLLQGARDTGELFF
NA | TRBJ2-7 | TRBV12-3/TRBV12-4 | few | TGTGCCAGCAGGCGTGACAGTACCTACGAGCAGTACTTC | CASRRDSTYEQYF
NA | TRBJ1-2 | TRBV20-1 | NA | TGCAGTGCCCCGGACAGAGAGGTGTATGGCTACACCTTC | CSAPDREVYGYTF
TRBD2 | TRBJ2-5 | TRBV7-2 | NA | TGTGCCAGCAGCTCGCTTCGACTAGCGGGAGAGACCCAGTACTTC | CASSSLRLAGETQYF
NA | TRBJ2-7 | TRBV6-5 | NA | TGTGCCAGCAGTTATTTTATTTCAGGAAGCTCCTACGAGCAGTACTTC | CASSYFISGSSYEQYF
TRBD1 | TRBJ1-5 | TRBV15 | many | TGTGCCACCAGCAGAAGGACAGGTAATCAGCCCCAGCATTTT | CATSRRTGNQPQHF
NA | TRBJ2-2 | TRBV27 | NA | TGTGCCAGCAGTTTAAGGGGTCAACCGAACACCGGGGAGCTGTTTTTT | CASSLRGQPNTGELFF
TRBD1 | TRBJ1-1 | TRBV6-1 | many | TGTGCCAGCAGGATACAGGGGGACACTGAAGCTTTCTTT | CASRIQGDTEAFF
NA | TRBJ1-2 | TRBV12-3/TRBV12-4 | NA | TGTGCCAGCAGTTCTCCAGGGAACTATGGCTACACCTTC | CASSSPGNYGYTF
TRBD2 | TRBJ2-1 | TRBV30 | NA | TGTGCCTGGAGTCCTAGCGGGGGTGAGCAGTTCTTC | CAWSPSGGEQFF
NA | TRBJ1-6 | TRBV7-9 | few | TGTGCCAGCAGCTTAGAAGGGGATGGCTCACCCCTCCACTTT | CASSLEGDGSPLHF
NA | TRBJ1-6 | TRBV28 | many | TGTGCCAGCAGCCGCTGGGCAGAGTATAATTCACCCCTCCACTTT | CASSRWAEYNSPLHF
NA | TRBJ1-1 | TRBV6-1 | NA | TGTGCCAGCAGTGTGAAACCGATGAACACTGAAGCTTTCTTT | CASSVKPMNTEAFF
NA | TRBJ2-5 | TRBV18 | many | TGTGCCAGCTCACCACGGGGGCCTCAAGAGACCCAGTACTTC | CASSPRGPQETQYF
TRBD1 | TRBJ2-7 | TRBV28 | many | TGTGCCAGCACCGAGACAGGGTTGAACGAGCAGTACTTC | CASTETGLNEQYF
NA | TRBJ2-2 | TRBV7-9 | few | TGTGCCAGCAGCTTACCGGGGGCTTCGAACACCGGGGAGCTGTTTTTT | CASSLPGASNTGELFF
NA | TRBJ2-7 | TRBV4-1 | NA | TGCGCCAGCAGCCAAGGTCCTTTCAGGAGCTCCTACGAGCAGTACTTC | CASSQGPFRSSYEQYF
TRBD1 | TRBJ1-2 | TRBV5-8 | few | TGTGCCAGCACCCCGACAGGGGCCCATGGCTACACCTTC | CASTPTGAHGYTF
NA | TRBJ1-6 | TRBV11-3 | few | TGTGCCAGCAGCCAAAGGAGGTTGAATTCACCCCTCCACTTT | CASSQRRLNSPLHF
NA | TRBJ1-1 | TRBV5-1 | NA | TGCGCCAGCAGCTCTGACACCTATGAAGCTTTCTTT | CASSSDTYEAFF
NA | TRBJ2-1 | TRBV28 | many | TGTGCCAGCCGAGAGAAGATCTACAATGAGCAGTTCTTC | CASREKIYNEQFF
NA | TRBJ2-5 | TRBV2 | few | TGTGCCAGCAGACAGGCGATCCAAGAGACCCAGTACTTC | CASRQAIQETQYF
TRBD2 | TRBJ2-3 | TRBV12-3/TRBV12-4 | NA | TGTGCCAGCAGCACTCGACTAGCGGGGGGAAGCACAGATACGCAGTATTTT | CASSTRLAGGSTDTQYF
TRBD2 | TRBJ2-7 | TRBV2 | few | TGTGCCAGCAGTCGGGGACTAGCGGAGAAGTACTTC | CASSRGLAEKYF
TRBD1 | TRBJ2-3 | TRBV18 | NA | TGTGCCAGCTCACCGCTTCTCCCGGGACAGGGCACAGATACGCAGTATTTT | CASSPLLPGQGTDTQYF
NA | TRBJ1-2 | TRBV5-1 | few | TGCGCCAGCCGTTTTGACGAAAACTATGGCTACACCTTC | CASRFDENYGYTF
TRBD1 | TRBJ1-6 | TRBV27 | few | TGTGCCAGCAGTTTATCGGGGACAGGAAATTCACCCCTCCACTTT | CASSLSGTGNSPLHF
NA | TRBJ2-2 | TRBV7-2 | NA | TGTGCCAGCAGCATCTTGAGCACCGGGGAGCTGTTTTTT | CASSILSTGELFF
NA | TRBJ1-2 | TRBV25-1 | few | TGTGCCAGCAGTGAATTTAGGCATGGCTACACCTTC | CASSEFRHGYTF
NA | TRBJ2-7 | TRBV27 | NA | TGTGCCAGCAGTCAAACGTCAACAGGCTACGAGCAGTACTTC | CASSQTSTGYEQYF
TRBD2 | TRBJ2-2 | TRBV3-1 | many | TGTGCCAGCAGCCAAGACGAGACTAGCGGGAGGAGAGGGGAGCTGTTTTTT | CASSQDETSGRRGELFF
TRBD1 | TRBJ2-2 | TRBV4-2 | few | TGTGCCAGCAGCCAAGTATGGGGACAGGGGGGCACCGGGGAGCTGTTTTTT | CASSQVWGQGGTGELFF
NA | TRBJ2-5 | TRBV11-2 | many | TGTGCCAGCAGCTTATTTCGCCGGGGCCAAGAGACCCAGTACTTC | CASSLFRRGQETQYF
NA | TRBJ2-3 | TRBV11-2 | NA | TGTGCCAGCAGGGGGGGGCTCGGAGATACGCAGTATTTT | CASRGGLGDTQYF
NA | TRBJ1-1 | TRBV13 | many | TGTGCCAGCAGCTTGAGGGTTGCGGGAGCTTTCTTT | CASSLRVAGAFF
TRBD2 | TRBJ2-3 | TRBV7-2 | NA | TGTGTCAGCAGCCCCGGGGGGGGGTCAGATACGCAGTATTTT | CVSSPGGGSDTQYF